This T cell receptor (beta chain) was identified in a study of identical twins. With regard to this clonotype: Its antigen is undetermined.

Study conclusions and caveats: Out-of-frame alpha sequences shared by twins were enriched for low generation probability. Models underestimated how often monozygotic twins shared out-of-frame TCR alpha.

Unique molecular identifiers were present on the cDNA, which also gained a universal primer site by template switching. TCRdb independently ran MiXCR on the 5' RACE reads; one entry per CDR3 protein. Of a few hundred thousand distinct CDR3 sequences listed, roughly 9.5% were seen once; the top ten hold around 3%. There are 14 residues in the CDR3. J was trimmed by 7 bases and V by 4 bases; bases with no gene match: 7. The germline V gene encodes CDR1 SGHRS and CDR2 YFSETQ. The sample was also reused in another study, on yellow fever vaccine responses in identical twins. Per that paper: Reportedly, the T cell response mounted by twins to vaccine seemed partly convergent, partly personalized.

The sequence derives from a woman aged 18 to 35 in good health. The chain combines TRBV5-1 with TRBJ2-3, with 9 bases that match TRBD1. Sequences were obtained from PBMCs. Here the CDR3 reads CASSEGQGLNTQYF. CDR3 bases: TGCGCCAGCAGCGAAGGACAGGGGCTAAATACGCAGTATTTT.